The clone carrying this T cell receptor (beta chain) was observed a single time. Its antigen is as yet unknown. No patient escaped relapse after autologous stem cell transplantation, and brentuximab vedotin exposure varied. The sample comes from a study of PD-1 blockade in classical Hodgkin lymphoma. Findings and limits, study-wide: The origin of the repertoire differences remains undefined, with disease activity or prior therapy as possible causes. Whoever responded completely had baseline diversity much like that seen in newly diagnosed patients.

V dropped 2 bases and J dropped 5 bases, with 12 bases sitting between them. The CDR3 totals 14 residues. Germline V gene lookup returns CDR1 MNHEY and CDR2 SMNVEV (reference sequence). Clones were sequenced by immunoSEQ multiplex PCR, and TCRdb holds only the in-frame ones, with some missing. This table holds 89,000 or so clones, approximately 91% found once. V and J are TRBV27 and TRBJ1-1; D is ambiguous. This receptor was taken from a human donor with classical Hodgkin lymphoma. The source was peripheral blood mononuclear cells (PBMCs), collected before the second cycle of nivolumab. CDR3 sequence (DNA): TGTGCCAGCAGTTTAATTGGTGGTGGTACTGAAGCTTTCTTT. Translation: CASSLIGGGTEAFF.